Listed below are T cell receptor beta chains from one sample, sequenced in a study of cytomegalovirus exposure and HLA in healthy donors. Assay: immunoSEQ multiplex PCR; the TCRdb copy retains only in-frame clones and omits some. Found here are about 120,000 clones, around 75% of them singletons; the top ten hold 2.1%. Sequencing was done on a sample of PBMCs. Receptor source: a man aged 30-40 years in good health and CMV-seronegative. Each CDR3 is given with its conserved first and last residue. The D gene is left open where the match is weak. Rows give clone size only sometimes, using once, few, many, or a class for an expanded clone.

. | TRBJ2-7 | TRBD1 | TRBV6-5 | CASRYWTGGSSYEQYF | TGTGCCAGCAGGTACTGGACAGGGGGGAGCTCCTACGAGCAGTACTTC
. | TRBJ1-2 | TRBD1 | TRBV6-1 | CASSRDRSLGTF | TGTGCCAGCAGTCGGGACAGGTCTTTGGGCACCTTC
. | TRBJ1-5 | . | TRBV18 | CASSPSRGSEPQHF | TGTGCCAGCTCACCTTCTAGGGGTTCGGAGCCCCAGCATTTT
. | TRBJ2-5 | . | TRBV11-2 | CASSLSSGETQYF | TGTGCCAGCAGCTTATCCAGCGGAGAGACCCAGTACTTC
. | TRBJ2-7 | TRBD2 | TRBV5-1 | CTSSSGLAENYEQYF | TGCACCAGCAGCTCGGGACTAGCTGAGAACTACGAGCAGTACTTC
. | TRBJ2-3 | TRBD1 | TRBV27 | CATLRQGGTDTQYF | TGTGCCACCCTAAGACAGGGGGGGACAGATACGCAGTATTTT
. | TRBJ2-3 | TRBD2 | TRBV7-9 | CASSSEGLAGGDTQYF | TGTGCCAGCAGCTCTGAAGGACTAGCGGGGGGAGATACGCAGTATTTT
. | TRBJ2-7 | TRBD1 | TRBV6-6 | CASSGDRIHEQYF | TGTGCCAGCAGCGGGGACAGAATTCACGAGCAGTACTTC
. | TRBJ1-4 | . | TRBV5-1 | CASNGGRTNEKLFF | TGCGCCAGCAACGGGGGGAGAACTAACGAAAAACTGTTTTTT
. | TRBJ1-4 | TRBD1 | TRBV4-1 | CASYPGGDEKLFF | TGCGCCAGCTACCCAGGGGGTGATGAAAAACTGTTTTTT
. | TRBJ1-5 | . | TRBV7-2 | CASSLVGGGQPQHF | TGTGCCAGCAGCTTAGTCGGGGGGGGTCAGCCCCAGCATTTT
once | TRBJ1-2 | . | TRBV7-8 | CASTIFLGEYGYTF | TGTGCCAGCACCATATTCCTCGGGGAATATGGCTACACCTTC
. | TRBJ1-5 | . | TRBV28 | CASRRSGSVKTRANQPQHF | TGTGCCAGCAGGCGATCTGGGAGCGTCAAAACAAGGGCAAATCAGCCCCAGCATTTT
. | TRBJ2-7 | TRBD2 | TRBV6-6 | CASRGTSGGAYEQYF | TGTGCCAGCAGGGGGACTAGCGGGGGGGCATACGAGCAGTACTTC
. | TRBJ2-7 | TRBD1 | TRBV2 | CASSEQDRGWYEQYF | TGTGCCAGCAGTGAACAGGACAGGGGTTGGTACGAGCAGTACTTC
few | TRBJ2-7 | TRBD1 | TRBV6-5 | CASSFGTGAGVEQYF | TGTGCCAGCAGCTTCGGGACAGGGGCGGGAGTCGAGCAGTACTTC
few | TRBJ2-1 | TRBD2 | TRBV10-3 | CAIRGSRGDNEQFF | TGTGCCATCAGGGGTTCGCGGGGGGACAATGAGCAGTTCTTC
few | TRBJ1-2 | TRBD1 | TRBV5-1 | CASSSTGTVYGYTF | TGCGCCAGCAGCTCCACCGGGACAGTCTATGGCTACACCTTC
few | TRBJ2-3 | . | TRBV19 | CASRVSYATDTQYF | TGTGCCAGTAGGGTCTCCTATGCGACAGATACGCAGTATTTT
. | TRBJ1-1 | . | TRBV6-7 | CASSVQGNTEAFF | TGTGCCAGCAGTGTACAGGGGAACACTGAAGCTTTCTTT
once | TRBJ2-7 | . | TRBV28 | CASSRHGSVYEQYF | TGTGCCAGCAGCCGTCATGGGAGCGTCTACGAGCAGTACTTC
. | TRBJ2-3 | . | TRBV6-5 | CASSPRGKADTQYF | TGTGCCAGCAGCCCCAGGGGTAAAGCAGATACGCAGTATTTT
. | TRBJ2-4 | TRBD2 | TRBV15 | CATSYENEAGAAKNIQYF | TGTGCCACCAGCTATGAAAATGAAGCGGGGGCAGCCAAAAACATTCAGTACTTC
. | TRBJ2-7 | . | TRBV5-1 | CASGLRGSPGEQYF | TGCGCCAGCGGCCTGCGCGGGTCCCCCGGCGAGCAGTACTTC
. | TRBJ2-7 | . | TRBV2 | CASSEEGVYEQYF | TGTGCCAGCAGTGAAGAAGGGGTCTACGAGCAGTACTTC
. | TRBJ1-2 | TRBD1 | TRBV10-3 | CAISGTGGGYTF | TGTGCCATCAGTGGGACAGGGGGCGGCTACACCTTC
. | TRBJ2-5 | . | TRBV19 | CASSIASGGGVETQYF | TGTGCCAGTAGTATAGCCTCGGGAGGGGGCGTGGAGACCCAGTACTTC
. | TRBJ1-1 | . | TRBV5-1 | CASMVMTGNTEAFF | TGCGCCAGCATGGTGATGACTGGAAACACTGAAGCTTTCTTT